Below, 28 T cell receptor beta chains from the same sample are listed, as sequenced in a study of T cell responses to AZD1222 COVID-19 vaccine. Assay used: immunoSEQ multiplex PCR; TCRdb lists only in-frame clones, some missing. The repertoire holds 90,000 to 130,000 clones, roughly nine tenths seen once, with around 3.2% in the top ten. Sequencing was performed on peripheral blood, taken on day 0 of AZD1222 vaccination. The receptors here all came from an adult in good health.

This chain uses TRBV6-4 with TRBJ1-1; the D is unclear. V lost 7 bases to trimming and J lost 4 bases, with 16 bases between them. The CDR3 length is 14 residues. The germline V gene has CDR1 MRHNA and CDR2 SNTAGT. CDR3 protein: CASMPGVYSTEAFF. CDR3 sequence (DNA): TGTGCCAGCATGCCCGGGGTCTATAGCACTGAAGCTTTCTTT.

The chain has TRBV18 and TRBJ2-2, with 7 positions matching TRBD1. This CDR3 comprises 15 residues. Germline assignment: CDR1 KGHSH and CDR2 LQKENI. V shed 2 bases, J shed 6 bases, and the junction held 6 bases outside the gene matches. CDR3 nucleotide sequence: TGTGCCAGCTCACCAGGGACAGTTTCCGCCGGGGAGCTGTTTTTT. Amino acid sequence: CASSPGTVSAGELFF. Full variable domain (outside the CDR3, taken from reference TRBV18 and TRBJ2-2): NAGVMQNPRHLVRRRGQEARLRCSPMKGHSHVYWYRQLPEEGLKFMVYLQKENIIDESGMPKERFSAEFPKEGPSILRIQQVVRGDSAAYFCASSPGTVSAGELFFGEGSRLTVL.

The V and J genes are TRBV11-3 and TRBJ1-1, with no clear D. Trimming took off 5 bases at V and 1 base at J, with 5 bases between the two ends. The CDR3 consists of 12 residues. CDR1 and CDR2 from the germline V gene are SGHNT and YENEEA. The CDR3: CASSKENTEAFF. As DNA, the CDR3 is TGTGCCAGCAGCAAGGAGAACACTGAAGCTTTCTTT.

This chain joins TRBV7-8 and TRBJ1-3, with unresolved D. Germline assignment: CDR1 SGHVS and CDR2 FQNEAQ. V was trimmed by 1 base and J by 0 bases, leaving 10 bases between them. The CDR3 length is 16 residues. The CDR3 sequence: CASSLVVSSSGNTIYF. The CDR3 region has the DNA TGTGCCAGCAGCTTAGTAGTCAGTTCCTCTGGAAACACCATATATTTT.

The CDR3 loop is CASSPDWVLNNEQFF. The CDR3 nucleotides read TGTGCCAGCAGTCCGGACTGGGTATTAAACAATGAGCAGTTCTTC. The J gene is TRBJ2-1, the V gene TRBV28, with D maybe TRBD2 (5 bases). Trimming cost V 5 bases and J 5 bases, with 16 bases left between them. Germline CDR1 MDHEN, CDR2 SYDVKM. CDR3 length: 15 amino acids.

The sample holds one count of this clone. The V and J genes are TRBV7-2 and TRBJ2-3; 10 nucleotides align to TRBD2. Germline V gives CDR1 SGHTA, CDR2 FQGNSA. The V and J ends lost 3 bases and 1 base, in that order; junction bases with no gene match: 4. This CDR3 spans 16 amino acids. As DNA, the CDR3 is TGTGCCAGCAGCTTCAATCTAGCGGGGGGCACAGATACGCAGTATTTT. Translated, it gives CASSFNLAGGTDTQYF.

The genes are TRBV29-1 and TRBJ2-2; TRBD1 matches 11 bases. Per germline, CDR1 SQVTM and CDR2 ANQGSEA. The CDR3 has 15 residues. J was trimmed by 6 bases and V by 6 bases; bases with no gene match: 9. The CDR3, as DNA: TGCAGCGTGGACAGGGGGCTTTCAGTTGCCGGGGAGCTGTTTTTT. Its translation: CSVDRGLSVAGELFF.

This sequence joins TRBV3-1 (or the pseudogene TRBV3-2) and TRBJ1-6; no reliable D call. The germline V gene has CDR1 LGHDT and CDR2 YNNKEL (reference sequence). The CDR3 contains 15 residues. V gave up 4 bases and J gave up 5 bases, with 12 bases separating them. CDR3 residues: CASSLGGGDNSPLHF. CDR3 DNA sequence: TGTGCCAGCAGCCTGGGAGGTGGGGATAATTCACCCCTCCACTTT.

This chain links TRBV29-1 with TRBJ2-3; TRBD1 matches at 7 bases. The germline V gene encodes CDR1 SQVTM and CDR2 ANQGSEA. CDR3 size: 11 residues. J gave up 11 bases and V 2 bases, and 4 bases lay outside the gene matches. CDR3 amino acids: CSVERTGKQYF. The DNA for the CDR3 is TGCAGCGTTGAAAGGACAGGAAAGCAGTATTTT.

This clone occurred a few times. This chain uses TRBV21-1 with TRBJ1-5; no check of the table's D call, TRBD1, against the DNA was made. TRBV21-1 is classified as a pseudogene. The CDR3 length is 11 residues. The CDR3 region has the DNA TGTGGCCCAGGGGATGATCAGCCCCAGCATTTT. It translates to CGPGDDQPQHF.

This clone has a single count. The CDR3 is CASSPLGQEKETQYF. The DNA for the CDR3 is TGTGCCAGCTCACCGTTGGGACAGGAGAAAGAGACCCAGTACTTC. The chain carries TRBV18 and TRBJ2-5; 8 bases map to TRBD1. The germline V gene has CDR1 KGHSH and CDR2 LQKENI. V lost 3 bases and J lost 3; bases outside the gene matches: 6. The CDR3 contains 15 residues.

This sequence joins TRBV7-8 and TRBJ1-3; D remains unclear. The CDR3 has 15 residues. Germline CDR1 is SGHVS and CDR2 is FQNEAQ. V dropped 5 bases and J dropped 2 bases, with 13 bases sitting between them. The CDR3 bases are TGTGCCAGCAGCAACACTCGGGTTACTGGAAACACCATATATTTT. Its translation is CASSNTRVTGNTIYF.

This sequence joins TRBV30 and TRBJ2-1, with 16 bases aligning to TRBD2. The J segment lost 7 bases and the V segment lost 7 bases, leaving 4 bases of the junction unmatched. The germline gives CDR1 GTSNPN, CDR2 SVGIG (reference sequence). There are 14 residues in the CDR3. This chain's CDR3 is CASSGLAGGNEQFF. The CDR3 coding sequence is TGTGCCTCGTCGGGACTAGCGGGGGGGAATGAGCAGTTCTTC.

The V call is TRBV3-1 (or the pseudogene TRBV3-2), the J call TRBJ2-7, with TRBD1 matching 9 bases. The junction had 7 bases not matched to a gene; V was cut back by 4 bases and J by 6 bases. The V gene's germline CDR1 is LGHDT and CDR2 YNNKEL (reference sequence). The CDR3 covers 14 residues. The CDR3 sequence: CASSPRDRAGEQYF. CDR3 DNA: TGTGCCAGCAGCCCCCGGGACAGGGCAGGCGAGCAGTACTTC.

The gene calls are TRBV11-2 and TRBJ2-7; TRBD1 or TRBD2 may be the D gene (5 bases each). The CDR3 totals 14 residues. CDR1 and CDR2 from the germline V gene are SGHAT and FQNNGV. V was shortened by 0 bases and J by 0 bases, with 6 bases between the two germline ends. CDR3 bases: TGTGCCAGCAGCTTAGAGAGGGGCTCCTACGAGCAGTACTTC. As protein: CASSLERGSYEQYF.

The V and J genes are TRBV2 and TRBJ1-1; D may be TRBD1 (5 bases). This CDR3 has 14 residues. Germline V lookup: CDR1 SNHLY, CDR2 FYNNEI. Trimming pared 3 bases from V and 3 bases from J, leaving 11 bases between. The CDR3 region is CASSDTGWDTEAFF. The CDR3 nucleotides read TGTGCCAGCAGTGACACAGGTTGGGACACTGAAGCTTTCTTT.

The chain carries TRBV5-1 and TRBJ1-1; D not certain. V was pared by 2 bases and J by 0 bases, with 5 bases between. Germline-derived CDR1 and CDR2 are SGHRS and YFSETQ. The CDR3 loop spans 13 amino acids. CDR3: CASSFQMNTEAFF. The CDR3 region has the DNA TGCGCCAGCAGCTTTCAGATGAACACTGAAGCTTTCTTT. Together with reference TRBV5-1 and TRBJ1-1, the CDR3 gives the full variable domain: KAGVTQTPRYLIKTRGQQVTLSCSPISGHRSVSWYQQTPGQGLQFLFEYFSETQRNKGNFPGRFSGRQFSNSRSEMNVSTLELGDSALYLCASSFQMNTEAFFGQGTRLTVV.

The chain links TRBV7-9 to TRBJ1-1, with D hard to call. V dropped 3 bases and J dropped 5 bases, with 13 bases sitting between them. The germline gives CDR1 SEHNR, CDR2 FQNEAQ (reference sequence). CDR3 size: 14 residues. CDR3 residues: CASSFPHSVTEAFF. CDR3 DNA: TGTGCCAGCAGCTTTCCACACTCGGTGACTGAAGCTTTCTTT.

This chain uses TRBV19 with TRBJ1-5; 7 bases align to TRBD1. The CDR3 is 14 amino acids. Germline CDR1 and CDR2: LNHDA and SQIVND (reference sequence). Trimming took 8 bases from V and 6 from J; bases not matched to a gene: 10. The CDR3 region has the DNA TGTGCCAGTCGAAAGGACAGGCCACTTCAGCCCCAGCATTTT. Amino acid sequence: CASRKDRPLQPQHF.

The gene calls are TRBV7-8 and TRBJ2-7, with 9 positions matching TRBD2. The germline V gene has CDR1 SGHVS and CDR2 FQNEAQ. The CDR3 consists of 15 residues. V gave up 1 base and J gave up 6 bases; unmatched junction bases: 7. CDR3 residues: CASSLGAGGLREQYF. DNA for the CDR3: TGTGCCAGCAGCTTAGGGGCGGGGGGGCTCCGCGAGCAGTACTTC.

This clone has a handful of counts. The rearrangement uses TRBV5-4 and TRBJ1-2; no clear D. Germline CDR1 SGHNT, CDR2 YYREEE (reference sequence). V was clipped by 4 bases and J by 6 bases, with 22 bases between them. The CDR3 is made up of 16 amino acids. The CDR3 protein is CASSPTHGPSWDGYTF. CDR3 nucleotides: TGTGCCAGCAGCCCGACCCACGGACCTAGCTGGGATGGCTACACCTTC.

The rearrangement joins TRBV12-5 to TRBJ1-1; D is perhaps TRBD1 (5 bases). This CDR3 has 15 residues. Germline V gene sequence: CDR1 LGHNT, CDR2 FRNRAP. V lost 7 bases and J 5 bases, leaving 20 bases between the germline ends. CDR3 in DNA: TGTGCTAGTGCCGCAGCTAGGGGCGGTAAGACTGAAGCTTTCTTT. Amino acids: CASAAARGGKTEAFF.

This clone was observed a single time. J is TRBJ2-5 and V is TRBV5-4, with 12 bases fitting TRBD2. The CDR3 covers 16 residues. The germline V gene encodes CDR1 SGHNT and CDR2 YYREEE (reference sequence). V lost 1 base and J lost 5; bases outside the gene matches: 6. In nucleotides, the CDR3 is TGTGCCAGCAGCTTGTCCCTAGCGGGGGGGCCGGAGACCCAGTACTTC. It codes for CASSLSLAGGPETQYF.

The chain carries TRBV3-1 (or the pseudogene TRBV3-2) and TRBJ1-1, with 9 bases aligning to TRBD1. V lost 2 bases to trimming and J lost 4 bases; unmatched junction nucleotides: 11. This CDR3 has 17 residues. Germline values: CDR1 LGHDT, CDR2 YNNKEL (reference sequence). CDR3 nucleotide sequence: TGTGCCAGCAGCCAATTCGTTATCCCGACAGGGGGCACTGAAGCTTTCTTT. Protein sequence: CASSQFVIPTGGTEAFF.

The chain is built from TRBV5-3 and TRBJ2-5; TRBD1 or TRBD2 may be the D gene (5 bases each). TRBV5-3 qualifies as an ORF whose function is uncertain. Trimming cost V 0 bases and J 3 bases, with 6 bases left between them. This CDR3 has 13 amino acids. CDR3: CARSLVGEETQYF. CDR3 in DNA: TGTGCCAGAAGCTTGGTGGGGGAAGAGACCCAGTACTTC.

The chain links TRBV14 to TRBJ1-4; TRBD1 aligns across 7 bases. The CDR3 is made up of 18 amino acids. From germline, CDR1 is SGHDN and CDR2 FVKESK. Losses at the gene ends were 0 bases for V and 10 bases for J; bases not matched to a gene: 17. The CDR3 nucleotides are TGTGCCAGCAGCCAAGATCAGGGACAGCCCCTGGTCGGTGGAAAACTGTTTTTT. Translation gives CASSQDQGQPLVGGKLFF. Based on the CDR3 plus reference TRBV14 and TRBJ1-4, the full variable domain is EAGVTQFPSHSVIEKGQTVTLRCDPISGHDNLYWYRRVMGKEIKFLLHFVKESKQDESGMPNNRFLAERTGGTYSTLKVQPAELEDSGVYFCASSQDQGQPLVGGKLFFGSGTQLSVL.

The genes are TRBV3-1 (or the pseudogene TRBV3-2) and TRBJ2-1; 11 bases line up with TRBD2. CDR3 length equals 15 residues. CDR1 is LGHDT and CDR2 is YNNKEL in the germline V gene (reference sequence). Trimming cost V 0 bases and J 7 bases; bases outside gene matches: 2. CDR3 bases: TGTGCCAGCAGCCAAGAGGCTAGCGGGGGGAATGAGCAGTTCTTC. Translated: CASSQEASGGNEQFF.

This chain joins TRBV19 and TRBJ2-5; TRBD1 agrees at 10 bases. Germline CDR1 LNHDA, CDR2 SQIVND (reference sequence). The CDR3 contains 15 residues. V shed 5 bases and J 1 base; nucleotides not matched to a gene: 4. In DNA form, the CDR3 reads TGTGCCAGTAGTTGGGACAGGGGTCTCCAAGAGACCCAGTACTTC. It yields the protein CASSWDRGLQETQYF.